The 19 T cell receptor beta chains reported below all come from one sample, sequenced in a study of CD8+CD57+ T cells in acquired aplastic anemia. It was genomic DNA that served as the template for profiling TCR beta VDJ and CDR3. TCRdb analysed the reads with MiXCR anew, one entry per CDR3 protein. This sample yields tens of thousands of distinct CDR3 sequences, of which under 80% are seen a single time; 50% to 65% belongs to the top ten. The sequenced patients had an expansion of CD8+CD57+ cells seen by flow cytometry. Source material: sorted CD4+, CD8+, or CD8+CD57+ T cells (not recorded which) from PBMCs. All receptors come from a human donor with aplastic anemia.

As regards this clonotype: This may stem from a read error, because a much larger clone lies one nucleotide away. The chain employs TRBV5-6 and TRBJ1-3; 8 bases map to TRBD1. The germline V gene encodes CDR1 SGHDT and CDR2 YYEEEE. CDR3 size: 17 residues. V lost 5 bases and J lost 7; bases outside the gene matches: 17. The CDR3 protein is CASSLKPPGQGWNTIYF. In DNA, the CDR3 is TGTGCCAGCAGTTTAAAACCCCCCGGACAGGGATGGAACACCATATATTTT. Complete variable domain (other parts from reference TRBV5-6 and TRBJ1-3): DAGVTQSPTHLIKTRGQQVTLRCSPKSGHDTVSWYQQALGQGPQFIFQYYEEEERQRGNFPDRFSGHQFPNYSSELNVNALLLGDSALYLCASSLKPPGQGWNTIYFGEGSWLTVV.

This clonotype was detected a few times. The chain links TRBV15 to TRBJ1-5, with no clear D. This CDR3 spans 14 amino acids. The germline V gene encodes CDR1 LNHNV and CDR2 YYDKDF (reference sequence). Deletions cut 0 bases from V and 5 bases from J, with 8 bases between. The chain's CDR3 is CATSRDHVDQPQHF. The CDR3 nucleotides read TGTGCCACCAGCAGAGATCACGTGGATCAGCCCCAGCATTTT. The full variable domain, completed using reference TRBV15 and TRBJ1-5, is DAMVIQNPRYQVTQFGKPVTLSCSQTLNHNVMYWYQQKSSQAPKLLFHYYDKDFNNEADTPDNFQSRRPNTSFCFLDIRSPGLGDTAMYLCATSRDHVDQPQHFGDGTRLSIL.

By proportion, this clonotype is medium-sized. The V call is TRBV29-1, the J call TRBJ1-2; D possibly corresponds to TRBD1 (6 bases). Trimming shortened V by 6 bases and J by 7 bases, and 15 bases separated the two germline ends. Per the germline V gene, CDR1 is SQVTM and CDR2 is ANQGSEA. This CDR3 is built from 12 residues. This CDR3 reads CSVRTAFFGYTF. The CDR3 nucleotides are TGCAGCGTCCGGACAGCCTTCTTTGGCTACACCTTC.

Written as DNA, the CDR3 is TGTGCCAGCAGCTCCAGCTGGGGGGGACAGGGTAACTCACCCCTCCACTTT. Translated: CASSSSWGGQGNSPLHF. V usage is TRBV7-8 and J usage is TRBJ1-6, with 9 nucleotides matching TRBD1. CDR3 length equals 17 residues. V trimming: 4 bases; J trimming: 10 bases; junction bases outside the gene matches: 14. CDR1 SGHVS and CDR2 FQNEAQ come from the germline V gene.

This sequence joins TRBV2 and TRBJ1-6; 11 bases match TRBD1. The V segment lost 2 bases and the J segment 11 bases; nucleotides outside the gene matches: 2. Germline lookup yields CDR1 SNHLY and CDR2 FYNNEI. This CDR3 region has 14 residues. CDR3 sequence (DNA): TGTGCCAGCAGTGAAAGGGACAGGGGGACACCCCTCCACTTT. Translated, it gives CASSERDRGTPLHF.

This clonotype was counted only a few times. The chain is built from TRBV27 and TRBJ2-7; D gene uncertain. V dropped 3 bases and J dropped 0 bases, with 9 bases sitting between them. Germline assignment: CDR1 MNHEY and CDR2 SMNVEV (reference sequence). The CDR3 is 14 amino acids. CDR3 nucleotides: TGTGCCAGCAGTTTTGGTGGTCCCTCCTACGAGCAGTACTTC. This encodes CASSFGGPSYEQYF.

V usage is TRBV7-2 and J usage is TRBJ1-2; D possibly corresponds to TRBD1 (5 bases). Germline lookup yields CDR1 SGHTA and CDR2 FQGNSA. Deletions cut 5 bases from V and 3 bases from J, with 10 bases between. The CDR3 has 13 amino acids. CDR3 region: CASSDGTDYGYTF. CDR3 coding DNA: TGTGCCAGCAGCGATGGGACGGACTATGGCTACACCTTC.

The chain couples TRBV2 to TRBJ1-2, with a weak D call TRBD1 (5 bases). In germline, CDR1 is SNHLY, CDR2 FYNNEI. Between the trimmed V and J ends, which lost 4 bases and 7 bases, there was a span of 10 bases. This CDR3 has 12 amino acids. The CDR3 here is CASSVQGGGYTF. In DNA, the CDR3 is TGTGCCAGCAGTGTCCAGGGAGGTGGCTACACCTTC.

This chain links TRBV10-1 with TRBJ2-2; D may be TRBD2 (5 bases). Trimming left V 0 bases short and J 6 bases short, with 5 bases between. Germline V lookup: CDR1 WNHNN, CDR2 SYGVQD (reference sequence). The CDR3 has 13 residues. In DNA, the CDR3 is TGCGCCAGCAGTGAGTCGAGGGCCGGGGAGCTGTTTTTT. Protein: CASSESRAGELFF.

The rearrangement joins TRBV7-2 to TRBJ1-2, with D possibly matching TRBD1 (6 bases). This CDR3 is built from 15 residues. V dropped 1 base and J dropped 2 bases, with 11 bases sitting between them. Germline values: CDR1 SGHTA, CDR2 FQGNSA. The CDR3 here is CASSLGGAVNYGYTF. The CDR3 region has the DNA TGTGCCAGCAGCTTAGGGGGGGCAGTGAACTATGGCTACACCTTC.

The CDR3 nucleotides read TGTGCCAGCAGGGGGGACAGTCGAGGATCACCCCTCCACTTT. It codes for CASRGDSRGSPLHF. The chain recombines TRBV2 with TRBJ1-6, with 7 bases fitting TRBD1. The ends lost 6 bases at V and 10 bases at J; junction bases unmatched: 9. The CDR3 length is 14 residues. Germline CDR1 is SNHLY and CDR2 is FYNNEI.

This clonotype showed up just a few times. The V call is TRBV19, the J call TRBJ1-2; possibly TRBD1 for D (6 bases). The germline gives CDR1 LNHDA, CDR2 SQIVND (reference sequence). The CDR3 spans 14 residues. Trimming shortened V by 5 bases and J by 7 bases, and 17 bases separated the two germline ends. CDR3 sequence reads: CASSVATGSSGYTF. Here the CDR3 DNA reads TGTGCCAGTAGTGTGGCCACAGGGAGTTCTGGCTACACCTTC.

The CDR3 loop is CASSSETSYNSPLHF. CDR3 in DNA: TGTGCCAGCAGTTCAGAGACGTCCTATAATTCACCCCTCCACTTT. The chain joins TRBV5-6 to TRBJ1-6; D is unclear. V lost 5 bases to trimming and J lost 1 base, with 10 bases between them. This CDR3 comprises 15 residues. From germline, CDR1 is SGHDT and CDR2 YYEEEE.

The table lists this clonotype with many counts. The CDR3 sequence: CASHRDQWVLEKLFF. The CDR3 bases are TGTGCCAGCCACAGGGACCAGTGGGTGTTAGAAAAACTGTTTTTT. The J gene is TRBJ1-4, the V gene TRBV2; a possible D gene is TRBD1 (6 bases). Trimming shortened V by 8 bases and J by 8 bases, and 21 bases separated the two germline ends. Looked up from germline, CDR1 is SNHLY and CDR2 is FYNNEI. The CDR3 loop spans 15 amino acids. The full variable domain, completed using reference TRBV2 and TRBJ1-4, is EPEVTQTPSHQVTQMGQEVILRCVPISNHLYFYWYRQILGQKVEFLVSFYNNEISEKSEIFDDQFSVERPDGSNFTLKIRSTKLEDSAMYFCASHRDQWVLEKLFFGSGTQLSVL.

The rearrangement uses TRBV15 and TRBJ2-1, with a possible D match to TRBD2 (6 bases). Germline loops: CDR1 LNHNV, CDR2 YYDKDF (reference sequence). CDR3 size: 16 residues. With 4 bases removed from V and 1 base from J, the gap between germline ends came to 14 bases. CDR3 bases: TGTGCCACCAGCACATCCGGGACTTATTCCTACAATGAGCAGTTCTTC. Protein sequence: CATSTSGTYSYNEQFF.

In its sample, this clonotype was seen many times. V usage is TRBV2 and J usage is TRBJ1-2; the D gene is possibly TRBD1 (5 bases). Germline V gives CDR1 SNHLY, CDR2 FYNNEI. This CDR3 comprises 16 residues. V was trimmed by 2 bases and J by 3 bases, leaving 16 bases between them. The DNA for the CDR3 is TGTGCCAGCAGTGAACTTAGGGGAGGATCCTACTATGGCTACACCTTC. As protein: CASSELRGGSYYGYTF. Using reference TRBV2 and TRBJ1-2 for the parts outside the CDR3, the full variable domain is EPEVTQTPSHQVTQMGQEVILRCVPISNHLYFYWYRQILGQKVEFLVSFYNNEISEKSEIFDDQFSVERPDGSNFTLKIRSTKLEDSAMYFCASSELRGGSYYGYTFGSGTRLTVV.

This clonotype has a single count. Relative to the germline gene, one junction end is altered; a read error may explain this. The chain employs TRBV15 and TRBJ2-5; D uncertain. Germline assignment: CDR1 LNHNV and CDR2 YYDKDF (reference sequence). The CDR3 loop spans 12 amino acids. This CDR3 is CATSRDTELQCF. Written as DNA, the CDR3 is TGTGCCACCAGCAGAGACACAGAGCTGCAGTGCTTC.

This clonotype was picked up one time. The V and J genes are TRBV7-3 and TRBJ2-7; 13 nucleotides line up with TRBD2. J lost 3 bases, V lost 3 bases, and 2 bases had no gene match. Germline V lookup: CDR1 SGHTA, CDR2 FQGTGA. The length of the CDR3 is 15 residues. The CDR3 here is CASSLGTSGVYEQYF. CDR3 in DNA: TGTGCCAGCAGCTTGGGGACTAGCGGGGTCTACGAGCAGTACTTC. Variable domain in full (rest from reference TRBV7-3 and TRBJ2-7): GAGVSQTPSNKVTEKGKYVELRCDPISGHTALYWYRQSLGQGPEFLIYFQGTGAADDSGLPNDRFFAVRPEGSVSTLKIQRTERGDSAVYLCASSLGTSGVYEQYFGPGTRLTVT.

V and J are TRBV15 and TRBJ2-7; D may match TRBD1 or TRBD2 (5 bases each). The CDR3 sequence is 15 residues long. V was shortened by 3 bases and J by 4 bases, with 16 bases between the two germline ends. Per the germline V gene, CDR1 is LNHNV and CDR2 is YYDKDF (reference sequence). The CDR3 loop is CATSSLRDPPYEQYF. The CDR3 DNA sequence: TGTGCCACCAGCAGCCTCCGGGACCCACCGTACGAGCAGTACTTC.